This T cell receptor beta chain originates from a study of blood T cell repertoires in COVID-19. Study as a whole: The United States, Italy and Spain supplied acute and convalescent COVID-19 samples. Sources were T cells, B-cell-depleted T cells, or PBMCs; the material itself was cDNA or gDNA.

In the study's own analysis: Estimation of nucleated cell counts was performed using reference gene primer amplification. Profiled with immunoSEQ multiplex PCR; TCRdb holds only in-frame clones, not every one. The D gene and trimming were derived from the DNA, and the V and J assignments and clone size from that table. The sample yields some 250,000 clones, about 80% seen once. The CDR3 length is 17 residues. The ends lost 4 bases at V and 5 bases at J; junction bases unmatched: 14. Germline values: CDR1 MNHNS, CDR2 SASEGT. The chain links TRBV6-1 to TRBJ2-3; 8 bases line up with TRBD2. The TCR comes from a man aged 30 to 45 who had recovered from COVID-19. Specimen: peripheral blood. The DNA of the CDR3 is TGTGCCAGCAGTGCCCTCTCCTCGGGGGGGCCTCGAGATACGCAGTATTTT. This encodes CASSALSSGGPRDTQYF.